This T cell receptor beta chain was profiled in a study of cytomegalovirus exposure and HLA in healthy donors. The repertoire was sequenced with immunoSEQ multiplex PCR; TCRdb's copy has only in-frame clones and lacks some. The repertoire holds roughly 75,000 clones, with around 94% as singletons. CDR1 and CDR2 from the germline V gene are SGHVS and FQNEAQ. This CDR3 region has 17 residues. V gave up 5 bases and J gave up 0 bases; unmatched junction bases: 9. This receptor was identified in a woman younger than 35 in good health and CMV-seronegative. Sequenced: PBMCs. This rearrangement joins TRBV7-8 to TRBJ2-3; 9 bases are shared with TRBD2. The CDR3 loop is CASSLRLAETSTDTQYF. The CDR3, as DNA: TGTGCCAGCAGCCTCCGACTAGCGGAGACTAGCACAGATACGCAGTATTTT.